The subject of this entry is one T cell receptor beta chain. Its antigen is still unknown. The data are from a study of CD8 T cells in ankylosing spondylitis. The CDR3 has 14 residues. Germline CDR1 is SGHTA and CDR2 is FQGNSA. The V and J ends lost 1 base and 4 bases respectively, with 11 bases between them. Study-wide points: Within matched ankylosing spondylitis synovial fluid, disease-linked clones were reportedly significantly enriched. Within ankylosing spondylitis blood, a TCR beta motif made up of eight or nine highly homologous variants appeared to be characteristic.

With molecular barcodes, quantitative 5'-RACE was used to make the TCR beta libraries. One entry per CDR3 protein results from TCRdb running MiXCR on the 5' RACE reads. The sample yields under 200,000 distinct CDR3 sequences, roughly 10% seen once. The receptor was isolated from a female donor with ankylosing spondylitis or in good health (not recorded which). Sequenced material: blood, either unsorted or a sorted T cell fraction (not recorded which). V and J are TRBV7-2 and TRBJ2-7, with D perhaps matching TRBD1 (5 bases). CDR3 sequence (DNA): TGTGCCAGCAGCTTAGAGGGGCAGGAATACGAGCAGTACTTC. This codes for CASSLEGQEYEQYF.